This TCR beta chain was retrieved from a study of T cells in localized non-small cell lung cancer. Study conclusions and caveats: There were a median roughly 61 of the top 100 tumor clones appearing in adjacent lung. The tumor had only one region sequenced, so heterogeneity remains possible.

Assay: immunoSEQ multiplex PCR; the TCRdb copy retains only in-frame clones and omits some. The data contain 2,800 or so clones, 29% of them singletons. In its sample, this clone is medium-sized. As yet, its antigen is unknown. The germline CDR1 and CDR2 sequences are SGHNT and YENEEA. V gave up 5 bases and J gave up 0 bases, with 18 bases separating them. CDR3 length: 17 amino acids. Sequencing was performed on lung tumor tissue, taken before any cancer treatment. The clonotype was recovered from a male donor aged 60 or over with stage II squamous cell lung carcinoma. The genes are TRBV11-3 and TRBJ2-3; maybe TRBD1 (6 bases). The CDR3 is CASSPEPTGPSTDTQYF. CDR3 in DNA: TGTGCCAGCAGCCCTGAGCCGACAGGACCTAGCACAGATACGCAGTATTTT.